What follows describes a single TCR beta chain. The target antigen is unknown. Molecules of cDNA were individually given unique molecular identifiers that were attached to them. A single record per CDR3 protein comes from TCRdb applying MiXCR to the 5' RACE reads. The sample yields roughly 92,000 distinct CDR3 sequences, 9.5% to 15% seen once. The length of the CDR3 is 14 residues. J gave up 6 bases and V 6 bases, and 8 bases lay outside the gene matches. CDR1 SGHDN and CDR2 FVKESK come from the germline V gene. The sample comes from a study of early T cells in non-severe SARS-CoV-2 infection. About the research overall: The sequenced material was bulk RNA from unsorted whole blood, and its chains were unpaired. Study outcomes and limitations: Using VDJdb, the matching emphasized anti-spike CD8 responses while missing private and CD4 specificities.

The chain recombines TRBV14 with TRBJ1-2, with 9 positions matching TRBD1. Here the sequenced sample was whole blood, taken at baseline. The clonotype originates from an adult who was a healthcare worker with PCR-confirmed SARS-CoV-2 infection or an uninfected control (not recorded which). The CDR3 sequence is CASRGDRELDGYTF. The CDR3 bases are TGTGCCAGCAGAGGGGACAGGGAATTAGATGGCTACACCTTC.